This TCR beta chain was captured by sequencing in a study of immune characterization of retroperitoneal liposarcoma. MiXCR, applied by TCRdb to the PCR reads, yields one record per CDR3 protein. The sample has 3,000 or so distinct CDR3 sequences, approximately 49% seen once. J lost 10 bases, V lost 5 bases, and 14 bases had no gene match. Germline values: CDR1 SGHVS, CDR2 FNYEAQ. The CDR3 sequence is 15 residues long. The sample comprised tumor tissue. V is TRBV7-6 and J is TRBJ2-1; 7 nucleotides line up with TRBD1. This TCR came from a male donor with retroperitoneal liposarcoma. The CDR3 nucleotides read TGTGCCAGCAGCGTAGGGGGTGTAGGGGGCTACGAGCAGTTCTTC. This sequence encodes CASSVGGVGGYEQFF.